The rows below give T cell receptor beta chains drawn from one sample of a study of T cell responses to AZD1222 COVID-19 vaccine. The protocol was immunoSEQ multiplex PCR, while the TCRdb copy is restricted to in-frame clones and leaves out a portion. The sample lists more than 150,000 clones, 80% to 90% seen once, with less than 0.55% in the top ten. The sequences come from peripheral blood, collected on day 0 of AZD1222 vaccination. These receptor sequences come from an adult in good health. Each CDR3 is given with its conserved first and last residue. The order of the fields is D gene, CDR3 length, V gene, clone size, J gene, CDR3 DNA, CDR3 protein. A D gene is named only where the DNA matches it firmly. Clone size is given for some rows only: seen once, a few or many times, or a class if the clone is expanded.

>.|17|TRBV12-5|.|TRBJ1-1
TGTGCTAGTGGTGTGGGACCGAAAGAATCGATGAACACTGAAGCTTTCTTT
CASGVGPKESMNTEAFF
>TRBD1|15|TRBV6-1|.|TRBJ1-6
TGTGCCAGCAGTGAAATACAGGGGCGTAATTCACCCCTCCACTTT
CASSEIQGRNSPLHF
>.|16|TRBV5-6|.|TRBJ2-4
TGTGCCAGCAGCCGGACGGGACGCCAAGCCAAAAACATTCAGTACTTC
CASSRTGRQAKNIQYF
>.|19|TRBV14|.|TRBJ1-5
TGTGCCAGCAGCCAAGACCCACACACGACAGATTATAGCAATCAGCCCCAGCATTTT
CASSQDPHTTDYSNQPQHF
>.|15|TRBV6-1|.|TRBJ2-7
TGTGCCAGCAGTGAAGCATTAACAGACTCCTACGAGCAGTACTTC
CASSEALTDSYEQYF
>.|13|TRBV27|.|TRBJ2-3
TGTGCCAGCAGTTTACCTAGCACAGATACGCAGTATTTT
CASSLPSTDTQYF
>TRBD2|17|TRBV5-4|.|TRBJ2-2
TGTGCCAGCAGCTCCAGGGGCGGGGGGACCTACACCGGGGAGCTGTTTTTT
CASSSRGGGTYTGELFF
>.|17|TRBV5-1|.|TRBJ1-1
TGCGCCAGCCGTCCTACGCGTCGGGGGCGCCAGAACACTGAAGCTTTCTTT
CASRPTRRGRQNTEAFF
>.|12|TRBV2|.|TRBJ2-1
TGTGCCAGCAGTGATAGGGGGGTTGAGCAGTTCTTC
CASSDRGVEQFF
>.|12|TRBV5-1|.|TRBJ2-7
TGCGCCAGCAGCTCGCAGGGCTACGAGCAGTACTTC
CASSSQGYEQYF
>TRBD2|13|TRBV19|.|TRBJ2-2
TGTGCCAGTAGTACCGGGACTAACGGTTGGCTGTTTTTT
CASSTGTNGWLFF
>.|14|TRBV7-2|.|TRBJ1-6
TGTGCCAGCACCCCCGGGACGTCCAATTCACCCCTCCACTTT
CASTPGTSNSPLHF
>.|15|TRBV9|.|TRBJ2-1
TGTGCCAGCAGCGTAGGGGGGCTAGCTGGGAATGAGCAGTTCTTC
CASSVGGLAGNEQFF
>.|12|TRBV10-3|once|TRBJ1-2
TGTGCCATCAGTGTATCGGGGTATGGCTACACCTTC
CAISVSGYGYTF
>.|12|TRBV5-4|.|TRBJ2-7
TGTGCCAGCAATGGGGGACCCCACGAGCAGTACTTC
CASNGGPHEQYF
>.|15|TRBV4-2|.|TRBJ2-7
TGTGCCAGCAGCCAAGCAGGGGACTTCTCCTACGAGCAGTACTTC
CASSQAGDFSYEQYF
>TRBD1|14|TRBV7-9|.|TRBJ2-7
TGTGCCAGCAGAAAAGACAGGGGGATATACGAGCAGTACTTC
CASRKDRGIYEQYF
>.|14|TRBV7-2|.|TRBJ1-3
TGTGCCAGCAGCTGGGGGGGGTCAGGAAACACCATATATTTT
CASSWGGSGNTIYF
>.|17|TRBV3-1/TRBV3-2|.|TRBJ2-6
TGTGCCAGCAGCCCCAGGGGAGCTATGAGTGGGGCCAACGTCCTGACTTTC
CASSPRGAMSGANVLTF
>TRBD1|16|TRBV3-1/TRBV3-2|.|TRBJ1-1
TGTGCCAGCAGCCTCTTCCGGGACAGGCCGAACACTGAAGCTTTCTTT
CASSLFRDRPNTEAFF
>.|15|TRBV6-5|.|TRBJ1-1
TGTGCCAGCAGTTACTCGGCAAGGGTTTGGACTGAAGCTTTCTTT
CASSYSARVWTEAFF
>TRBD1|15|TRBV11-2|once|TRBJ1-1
TGTGCCAGCAGCCCCCCCAGCAGGGGGCGAACTGAAGCTTTCTTT
CASSPPSRGRTEAFF
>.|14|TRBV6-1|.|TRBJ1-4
TGTGCCAGCAGTGACGGCAGGGGAGCTGAAAAACTGTTTTTT
CASSDGRGAEKLFF